This record concerns one T cell receptor (beta chain) sequence. This clonotype came up many times. No antigen is known for it. Per-nucleotide qualities are absent, and no much larger clonotype sits a single base away. This sample was taken from a study of molecular identifiers for immune sequencing clone quantification (dated by TCRdb to the late 2010s). Notes on the research overall: For a replicate experiment, the RNA from either approximately 20,000 or 100,000 naive CD8 T cells was divided into five aliquots, and four of those aliquots went on to sequencing. CD8 T cells were used in a methods study to benchmark molecular-identifier clustering-based TCR repertoire sequencing (MIDCIRS) and TCR RNA copy counting.

Study-wide conclusions, independent of this receptor: When barcode sub-clustering was omitted, TCR diversity was inflated by chimeric consensus sequences, with chimeras reaching as high as 47%. In CMV-specific effector cells, clones with more than 20 RNA copies contained over 98% of molecules, whereas in naive cells such clones contained under 1% of molecules. Naive libraries contained spiked-in Jurkat TCR RNA (more than nine copies' worth), which is not part of the donor repertoire. Modeling gave approximately 3 recovered TCR RNA copies per cell versus 8 to 10 by digital PCR, implying 25% to 30% capture efficiency. The sizes of highly expanded clones could end up underestimated when identical TCR molecules share a barcode. Spiked-in Jurkat TCR RNA equivalent to a single cell was reported to be detectable even among 980,000 or so naive CD8 T cells.

Naive CD8 T cell libraries were made from approximately 20,000 to 1,000,000 sorted cells using 10%, 30% or 50% of purified RNA. Naive CD8 T cells were FACS-sorted as CD8+CD4-CCR7+CD45RA+ on a BD FACSAria II into RLT Plus buffer. To test detection sensitivity, Jurkat RNA equivalent to over 8 TCR copies was spiked into samples of about 20,000-1,100,000 naive CD8 T cells. CD8 T cells were enriched with RosetteSep CD8+ T Cell Enrichment Cocktail and Ficoll-Paque, followed by ACK red cell lysis. The CDR3 measures 16 amino acids from cysteine to phenylalanine. Only CDR3 DNA remains: 48 bases, in frame from the first base. Ends trimmed: V by 4 bases, J by 2 bases; bases unmatched to a gene: 9. Receptor amplification or capture employed PCR. Instrument used: Illumina HiSeq 4000. Bulk TCR libraries were made following a previously described method, with the TCR primers given in Table S5. Purification of total RNA was performed with the Qiagen AllPrep DNA/RNA kit. Reads from multiple sequencing runs of the same library were pooled before analysis. Per the source publication's procedure: Reads were retained only if an exact TCR constant sequence was present, and the retained reads were trimmed to 150 nt and grouped according to their 12-nt molecular barcodes. Reads inside each barcode group were sub-clustered using a 15% Levenshtein threshold, and a quality-weighted consensus sequence was constructed for each RNA molecule. Non-functional sequences were excluded, and lower-count sequences lying one edit away from another sequence were also excluded. Based on a fit of two negative binomial distributions, barcode sub-clusters having less than 20% of the maximum read count were discarded. Starting from the raw public reads, TCRdb applied fastp trimming at Q25, assembled clones with MiXCR and retained in-frame beta chains. Every distinct CDR3 protein forms one entry, paired with its most common genes and DNA. The V and J calls follow TCRdb's processing rather than the paper's. Present in this sample are about 510,000 distinct CDR3 sequences, around a fifth of which were seen just once. The ten largest clones represent more than 0.8% of the sample.

Here the chain combines TRBV12-3 or TRBV12-4 and TRBJ1-2, and 8 bases in between align with TRBD1. This clonotype was sampled from a human donor in good health. Some libraries in this study had Jurkat cell RNA spiked in. Material: naive CD8+ T cells from blood, with Jurkat cell RNA spiked in. Taken with the paper, the label for cell subset or site translates to: FACS-sorted CD8+CD4-CCR7+CD45RA+ naive T cells. CDR3 sequence: CASSSEPGGTNYGYTF. The DNA reads TGTGCCAGCAGTTCTGAGCCAGGGGGCACCAACTATGGCTACACCTTC.